The TCR beta chain under discussion was sequenced for a study of long-term antiretroviral therapy in people with HIV. This clone was detected once. The antigen remains unidentified. At the survey level, the v3.0 immunoSEQ assay was run. TCRdb keeps only in-frame clones here, not all; method: immunoSEQ multiplex PCR. The data hold 27,000 or so clones, with about 84% observed a single time. Study-level results: Diversity remained lower than transplant donor controls, even though it increased after ART. In the period from the mid-2000s to the late 2010s, blood was collected, possibly under older ART regimens. Unavailable data included ART adherence, viral resistance and therapy changes (switches in treatment).

Germline CDR1 reads LGHNA; CDR2 reads YSLEER. The CDR3 runs to 13 residues. V was cut by 1 base and J by 14 bases, with 15 bases left in between. Treatment locations for all participants with HIV were in the United States. Sequenced here: unsorted PBMCs, sampled roughly 4.8 years after starting antiretroviral therapy. V and J are TRBV4-3 and TRBJ2-1; TRBD2 is a possible D gene (5 bases). The sequence was obtained from a man aged 35-49 years with HIV. CDR3 DNA: TGCGCCAGCAGCCAAGGTTATGCCACGGGGAAGTTCTTC. Encoded protein: CASSQGYATGKFF.